Below, 26 T cell receptor beta chains from the same sample are listed, as sequenced in a study of T cell changes during pregnancy in multiple sclerosis. Clones were read by immunoSEQ multiplex PCR, and TCRdb kept only the in-frame ones, dropping some. The repertoire consists of 78,000 or so clones, with just over 90% occurring once and the leading ten covering about 0.42%. The sequenced sample was CD4+ T cells from peripheral blood mononuclear cells, obtained before pregnancy. All receptors derive from a female donor with multiple sclerosis, enrolled in a pregnancy study.

The gene calls are TRBV27 and TRBJ2-1; possible D gene TRBD1, 5 bases. The CDR3 is 15 residues long. CDR1 and CDR2 from the germline V gene are MNHEY and SMNVEV (reference sequence). V was shortened by 6 bases and J by 5 bases, with 17 bases between the two germline ends. The CDR3 loop reads CASSPTPRANNEQFF. CDR3 DNA: TGTGCCAGCAGCCCCACTCCCAGGGCTAACAATGAGCAGTTCTTC.

This rearrangement joins TRBV4-1 to TRBJ2-1; possibly TRBD1 for D (8 bases). This CDR3 region has 15 residues. Trimming cost V 0 bases and J 8 bases, with 14 bases left between them. Germline V gene sequence: CDR1 MGHRA, CDR2 YSYEKL. The CDR3 coding sequence is TGCGCCAGCAGCCAAGATAACAGGGGGGGGGATGAGCAGTTCTTC. Translating it yields CASSQDNRGGDEQFF.

This sequence joins TRBV30 and TRBJ2-3, with TRBD2 matching 10 bases. Germline V lookup: CDR1 GTSNPN, CDR2 SVGIG (reference sequence). The CDR3 is made up of 16 amino acids. The V and J ends lost 0 bases and 4 bases, in that order; junction bases with no gene match: 7. Written as DNA, the CDR3 is TGTGCCTGGAGTGTTGGGTTAGCGGGGGGCTCAGATACGCAGTATTTT. The encoded protein is CAWSVGLAGGSDTQYF. Using reference TRBV30 and TRBJ2-3 for the parts outside the CDR3, the full variable domain is SQTIHQWPATLVQPVGSPLSLECTVEGTSNPNLYWYRQAAGRGLQLLFYSVGIGQISSEVPQNLSASRPQDRQFILSSKKLLLSDSGFYLCAWSVGLAGGSDTQYFGPGTRLTVL.

The chain uses TRBV12-2 and TRBJ1-4; no check of the table's D call, TRBD1, against the DNA was made. TRBV12-2 is given as a pseudogene. The CDR3 is 14 residues long. The CDR3 DNA reads TGTGCAAGTCGCCGAGGACAGTCTAATGAAAAACTGTTTTTT. This sequence encodes CASRRGQSNEKLFF.

The rearrangement joins TRBV6-4 to TRBJ1-2, with D possibly being TRBD1 (5 bases). Per the germline V gene, CDR1 is MRHNA and CDR2 is SNTAGT. V was trimmed by 5 bases and J by 2 bases, leaving 9 bases between them. The CDR3 contains 13 residues. The CDR3 protein is CASSRTSNYGYTF. In DNA form, the CDR3 reads TGTGCCAGCAGTAGGACATCGAACTATGGCTACACCTTC.

The gene calls are TRBV10-3 and TRBJ1-2; D is unresolved. There are 19 residues in the CDR3. Per the germline V gene, CDR1 is ENHRY and CDR2 is SYGVKD. V lost 4 bases, J lost 3 bases, and 27 bases lay in between. The CDR3 is CAISASVLAIKAAYYGYTF. The DNA of the CDR3 is TGTGCCATCAGTGCGTCCGTCCTGGCAATAAAGGCGGCCTACTATGGCTACACCTTC.

The chain links TRBV30 to TRBJ1-5; weak D call: TRBD1 (5 bases). CDR3 length: 15 residues. The V end lost 2 bases, the J end lost 1 base, and 12 bases lay between the germline ends. Germline values: CDR1 GTSNPN, CDR2 SVGIG (reference sequence). The CDR3 region has the DNA TGTGCCTGGAGTTTCCAGGGCGGCAGCAATCAGCCCCAGCATTTT. This encodes CAWSFQGGSNQPQHF.

The rearrangement links TRBV28 to TRBJ1-2, with D unclear. CDR3 size: 13 residues. V was clipped by 3 bases and J by 2 bases, with 7 bases between them. Germline values: CDR1 MDHEN, CDR2 SYDVKM. CDR3 sequence (DNA): TGTGCCAGCAGTTTCAACAGCAACTATGGCTACACCTTC. It translates to CASSFNSNYGYTF.

The chain is built from TRBV29-1 and TRBJ2-2, with a weak D call TRBD2 (5 bases). Germline V gene data show CDR1 as SQVTM and CDR2 as ANQGSEA. There are 15 residues in the CDR3. The ends were cut back, 7 bases at V and 3 bases at J, with 18 bases in the middle. For the CDR3, the DNA is TGCAGCGCCTATGGACTCCCGGCCGACACCGGGGAGCTGTTTTTT. It codes for CSAYGLPADTGELFF.

V usage is TRBV9 and J usage is TRBJ2-1, with 7 nucleotides matching TRBD1. The CDR3 contains 16 residues. Germline CDR1 and CDR2: SGDLS and YYNGEE. V shed 0 bases and J 7 bases; nucleotides not matched to a gene: 10. The CDR3 region is CASSVGHRGVLNEQFF. CDR3 DNA sequence: TGTGCCAGCAGCGTAGGCCACAGGGGCGTCTTAAATGAGCAGTTCTTC.

This clone showed up just once. The chain recombines TRBV2 with TRBJ1-5, with 7 nucleotides matching TRBD1. Unmatched junction bases numbered 11, after V lost 5 bases and J lost 10 bases. This CDR3 spans 14 amino acids. From germline, CDR1 is SNHLY and CDR2 FYNNEI. The CDR3: CASSPGTVDNPQHF. CDR3 DNA sequence: TGTGCCAGCAGTCCCGGGACAGTGGATAACCCCCAGCATTTT. Looking up the rest from reference TRBV2 and TRBJ1-5 gives the full variable domain: EPEVTQTPSHQVTQMGQEVILRCVPISNHLYFYWYRQILGQKVEFLVSFYNNEISEKSEIFDDQFSVERPDGSNFTLKIRSTKLEDSAMYFCASSPGTVDNPQHFGDGTRLSIL.

This chain links TRBV14 with TRBJ2-3; 10 positions agree with TRBD2. The CDR3 extends over 16 amino acids. Losses at the gene ends were 1 base for V and 3 bases for J; bases not matched to a gene: 4. From germline, CDR1 is SGHDN and CDR2 FVKESK. The CDR3 DNA reads TGTGCCAGCAGCCAAGGTCTAGCGGGGGTTACAGATACGCAGTATTTT. Translation: CASSQGLAGVTDTQYF. Drawing the rest from reference TRBV14 and TRBJ2-3, the complete variable domain is EAGVTQFPSHSVIEKGQTVTLRCDPISGHDNLYWYRRVMGKEIKFLLHFVKESKQDESGMPNNRFLAERTGGTYSTLKVQPAELEDSGVYFCASSQGLAGVTDTQYFGPGTRLTVL.

Worth noting for this clone: The junction does not match germline at one end; this may be a read error. The rearrangement uses TRBV7-7 and TRBJ2-2, with D uncertain. Per germline, CDR1 SSHAT and CDR2 FNYEAQ (reference sequence). The CDR3 loop spans 13 amino acids. The CDR3 DNA reads as TGTGCTAGCAGCGCAACCGGGACCGGGGAGCTGTTTTTT. It is translated as CASSATGTGELFF.

The rearrangement uses TRBV25-1 and TRBJ1-1, with D possibly being TRBD1 (6 bases). In germline, CDR1 is MGHDK, CDR2 SYGVNS. The ends were cut back, 1 base at V and 4 bases at J, with 16 bases in the middle. The CDR3 extends over 16 amino acids. CDR3: CASSESAGAWGTEAFF. Here the CDR3 DNA reads TGTGCCAGCAGTGAATCGGCAGGGGCGTGGGGCACTGAAGCTTTCTTT.

J is TRBJ2-3 and V is TRBV5-1; the match to TRBD2 covers 8 bases. The V gene's germline CDR1 is SGHRS and CDR2 YFSETQ. The CDR3 covers 13 residues. V shed 4 bases, J shed 3 bases, and the junction held 1 base outside the gene matches. In DNA form, the CDR3 reads TGCGCCAGCAGCCGGGGGGGAACAGATACGCAGTATTTT. It codes for CASSRGGTDTQYF. The whole variable domain, filled in from reference TRBV5-1 and TRBJ2-3, reads KAGVTQTPRYLIKTRGQQVTLSCSPISGHRSVSWYQQTPGQGLQFLFEYFSETQRNKGNFPGRFSGRQFSNSRSEMNVSTLELGDSALYLCASSRGGTDTQYFGPGTRLTVL.

The chain employs TRBV7-3 and TRBJ2-7; 7 bases are shared with TRBD2. CDR1 is SGHTA and CDR2 is FQGTGA in the germline V gene. The CDR3 sequence is 14 residues long. With 5 bases clipped from V and 3 bases from J, the junction kept 7 bases outside the gene matches. The CDR3 DNA is TGTGCCAGCAGCCGACGCGGGGGAGACTACGAGCAGTACTTC. Its translation: CASSRRGGDYEQYF. The whole variable domain, filled in from reference TRBV7-3 and TRBJ2-7, reads GAGVSQTPSNKVTEKGKYVELRCDPISGHTALYWYRQSLGQGPEFLIYFQGTGAADDSGLPNDRFFAVRPEGSVSTLKIQRTERGDSAVYLCASSRRGGDYEQYFGPGTRLTVT.

The gene calls are TRBV19 and TRBJ1-2; D unclear. From germline, CDR1 is LNHDA and CDR2 SQIVND (reference sequence). CDR3 length: 13 amino acids. Between the trimmed V and J ends, which lost 3 bases and 10 bases, there was a span of 15 bases. DNA of the CDR3: TGTGCCAGTAGTATGCCAGGCATTAGTCCCTACACCTTC. This codes for CASSMPGISPYTF.

This chain connects TRBV19 to TRBJ2-3, with TRBD2 as a possible D gene (5 bases). V gave up 4 bases and J gave up 5 bases, with 10 bases separating them. CDR1 and CDR2 (germline): LNHDA, SQIVND (reference sequence). This CDR3 has 13 amino acids. This CDR3 reads CASSRRYGDTQYF. In DNA form, the CDR3 reads TGTGCCAGTAGTAGGAGGTATGGAGATACGCAGTATTTT.

The rearrangement links TRBV6-5 to TRBJ1-6; 7 nucleotides align to TRBD1. The CDR3 has 15 amino acids. Trimming removed 2 bases from V and 7 bases from J; junction bases left unmatched: 5. Germline lookup yields CDR1 MNHEY and CDR2 SVGAGI. This CDR3 is CASSYRTGVNSPLHF. In DNA, the CDR3 is TGTGCCAGCAGTTACCGGACAGGCGTAAATTCACCCCTCCACTTT.

The V and J genes are TRBV5-5 and TRBJ1-1; D is uncertain. The CDR3 covers 15 residues. Germline CDR1 is SGHKS and CDR2 is YYEKEE (reference sequence). V dropped 1 base and J dropped 2 bases, with 12 bases sitting between them. The CDR3 DNA follows: TGTGCCAGCAGCTTGATGTCAGGTTACAACACTGAAGCTTTCTTT. Its translation is CASSLMSGYNTEAFF.

V usage is TRBV2 and J usage is TRBJ1-1; TRBD1 is a possible D gene (5 bases). Deletions cut 8 bases from V and 1 base from J, with 11 bases between. Looked up from germline, CDR1 is SNHLY and CDR2 is FYNNEI. This CDR3 is built from 13 residues. In nucleotides, the CDR3 is TGTGCCAGCCAGACAGATGCGAACACTGAAGCTTTCTTT. Protein sequence: CASQTDANTEAFF. The whole variable domain, remainder taken from reference TRBV2 and TRBJ1-1, is EPEVTQTPSHQVTQMGQEVILRCVPISNHLYFYWYRQILGQKVEFLVSFYNNEISEKSEIFDDQFSVERPDGSNFTLKIRSTKLEDSAMYFCASQTDANTEAFFGQGTRLTVV.

The chain joins TRBV9 to TRBJ1-6, with D possibly matching TRBD1 (5 bases). Germline V gene data show CDR1 as SGDLS and CDR2 as YYNGEE. This CDR3 spans 14 amino acids. The germline V and J ends were trimmed by 4 bases and 9 bases, with 14 bases remaining between them. The CDR3 DNA is TGTGCCAGCAGCCCCGGGGGGAGGATTTCACCCCTCCACTTT. Translating gives CASSPGGRISPLHF.

The J gene is TRBJ1-1, the V gene TRBV19; TRBD1 agrees at 10 bases. Per germline, CDR1 LNHDA and CDR2 SQIVND (reference sequence). V lost 5 bases and J lost 4; bases outside the gene matches: 13. The CDR3 has 17 residues. As DNA, the CDR3 is TGTGCCAGTAGTCCTTTAGGGACAGGGGAGTGGGGCACTGAAGCTTTCTTT. This codes for CASSPLGTGEWGTEAFF.

For this clone: At one end, the junction sequence differs from germline, possibly due to a read error. The chain combines TRBV7-7 with TRBJ2-7; no firm D call. There are 13 residues in the CDR3. Germline V gene sequence: CDR1 SSHAT, CDR2 FNYEAQ (reference sequence). The CDR3 sequence is CASSLSPGYEQYF. CDR3 sequence (DNA): TGTGCTAGCAGCTTAAGTCCGGGTTACGAGCAGTACTTC.

This clone was counted between two and nine times. The chain carries TRBV7-8 and TRBJ2-7; D may be TRBD2 (6 bases). This CDR3 has 16 amino acids. Looked up from germline, CDR1 is SGHVS and CDR2 is FQNEAQ. V was pared by 5 bases and J by 5 bases, with 22 bases between. In nucleotides, the CDR3 is TGTGCCAGCAGCCCTAGGGGACTGCCCACTTCGGACGAGCAGTACTTC. This encodes CASSPRGLPTSDEQYF.

This chain connects TRBV6-1 to TRBJ2-5; the D gene is possibly TRBD1 (5 bases). The CDR3 is made up of 13 amino acids. The ends were cut back, 6 bases at V and 2 bases at J, with 10 bases in the middle. The germline gives CDR1 MNHNS, CDR2 SASEGT. The CDR3, as DNA: TGTGCCAGCAGGCAGGGTTTGCAAGAGACCCAGTACTTC. As protein: CASRQGLQETQYF.